These 12 T cell receptor beta chains came from one sample sequenced in a study of shared clonotypes between healthy human individuals. Here immunoSEQ multiplex PCR was the method, and the copy in TCRdb shows in-frame clones only, minus some. Counted here are around 580,000 clones, about 98% occurring once; the ten biggest clones make up 0.25% to 0.35%. Naive-designated CD8 cells lacked CD45RO, were positively enriched for CCR7, and omitted terminally differentiated effector memory CD45RA+ cells. The source material was naive CD8+ T cells sorted from blood. The receptors stem from a man aged 30-40 years in good health.

The rearrangement links TRBV6-6 to TRBJ1-1; D is unresolved. The germline gives CDR1 MNHNY, CDR2 SVGAGI (reference sequence). Trimming removed 7 bases at V and 1 base at J, with 19 bases between. The CDR3 covers 16 residues. CDR3 bases: TGTGCCAGCACCAAACACCCGAAATACCAGAACACTGAAGCTTTCTTT. This translates into CASTKHPKYQNTEAFF.

The CDR3 region is CASSVSPAGGTYYGYTF. The CDR3 DNA reads TGCGCCAGCAGCGTCAGCCCCGCAGGGGGCACCTACTATGGCTACACCTTC. This sequence joins TRBV4-1 and TRBJ1-2; 8 positions match TRBD1. With 5 bases clipped from V and 3 bases from J, the junction kept 14 bases outside the gene matches. Germline assignment: CDR1 MGHRA and CDR2 YSYEKL. The CDR3 is 17 residues long.

This rearrangement joins TRBV6-5 to TRBJ2-1; TRBD1 matches 7 bases. Looked up from germline, CDR1 is MNHEY and CDR2 is SVGAGI. The J segment lost 2 bases and the V segment lost 6 bases, leaving 7 bases of the junction unmatched. The CDR3 contains 15 residues. In nucleotides, the CDR3 is TGTGCCAGCAGCCCCTTGGGGACAGCCTACAATGAGCAGTTCTTC. Its protein product is CASSPLGTAYNEQFF.

The chain employs TRBV4-1 and TRBJ2-3, with TRBD2 matching over 10 bases. V shed 7 bases, J shed 8 bases, and the junction held 12 bases outside the gene matches. The CDR3 totals 15 residues. The V gene's germline CDR1 is MGHRA and CDR2 YSYEKL. The CDR3: CASNAIQAGGGTQYF. The CDR3, as DNA: TGCGCCAGCAACGCTATCCAAGCGGGAGGGGGTACGCAGTATTTT.

Only one count was recorded for this clone. J is TRBJ2-1 and V is TRBV2; TRBD2 aligns across 13 bases. The CDR3 runs 15 residues. With V trimmed by 6 bases and J by 6 bases, 5 bases remained unmatched. CDR1 and CDR2 (germline): SNHLY, FYNNEI. The CDR3 nucleotides read TGTGCCAGCAGCCGGGGACTAGCGGGGCCCAATGAGCAGTTCTTC. This encodes CASSRGLAGPNEQFF.

This rearrangement joins TRBV28 to TRBJ2-3, with D perhaps TRBD1 (5 bases). From germline, CDR1 is MDHEN and CDR2 SYDVKM. This CDR3 comprises 15 residues. Between the trimmed V and J ends, which lost 7 bases and 2 bases, there was a span of 16 bases. The DNA for the CDR3 is TGTGCCAGCACCATAGGAGACAGCTACACAGATACGCAGTATTTT. Translation gives CASTIGDSYTDTQYF.

The rearrangement joins TRBV7-9 to TRBJ1-4; D remains ambiguous. This CDR3 is 14 amino acids long. Germline CDR1 reads SEHNR; CDR2 reads FQNEAQ (reference sequence). V shed 5 bases and J shed 6 bases, with 13 bases lying between them. The CDR3 spells CASSPPGRDEKLFF. The CDR3 coding sequence is TGTGCCAGCAGCCCGCCTGGCCGCGATGAAAAACTGTTTTTT.

The CDR3 reads CASSEARVWDNEQFF. CDR3 nucleotide sequence: TGTGCCAGCAGTGAAGCGAGGGTTTGGGACAATGAGCAGTTCTTC. The V gene is TRBV2, the J gene TRBJ2-1; D possibly corresponds to TRBD2 (5 bases). CDR1 is SNHLY, CDR2 FYNNEI, per germline. The CDR3 runs to 15 residues. Between the trimmed V and J ends, which lost 0 bases and 5 bases, there was a span of 11 bases.

This chain joins TRBV4-3 and TRBJ2-2; D unclear. This CDR3 is built from 15 residues. Germline CDR1 is LGHNA and CDR2 is YSLEER. V was trimmed by 0 bases and J by 5 bases, leaving 10 bases between them. CDR3 nucleotides: TGCGCCAGCAGCCAAGATTGGACCATTACCGGGGAGCTGTTTTTT. This gives the protein CASSQDWTITGELFF.

This chain uses TRBV27 with TRBJ2-3; 8 bases are a match to TRBD2. The CDR3 runs to 15 residues. Germline assignment: CDR1 MNHEY and CDR2 SMNVEV (reference sequence). V gave up 5 bases and J gave up 6 bases; unmatched junction bases: 10. The CDR3 nucleotides are TGTGCCAGCAGTCCAGAGGGACTAGTTTCGGATACGCAGTATTTT. Its protein product is CASSPEGLVSDTQYF.

V gene TRBV14 combines with J gene TRBJ2-2; TRBD2 matches 13 bases. Trimming took 4 bases from V and 7 from J; bases not matched to a gene: 9. The CDR3 runs to 17 residues. Germline assignment: CDR1 SGHDN and CDR2 FVKESK. The CDR3: CASSLGLAGPTGGELFF. The DNA of the CDR3 is TGTGCCAGCAGCCTGGGACTAGCGGGACCCACCGGCGGGGAGCTGTTTTTT.

The chain couples TRBV6-6 to TRBJ2-7; 13 bases are shared with TRBD2. In germline, CDR1 is MNHNY, CDR2 SVGAGI (reference sequence). The CDR3 has 15 amino acids. Trimming cost V 2 bases and J 6 bases; bases outside gene matches: 4. CDR3 nucleotides: TGTGCCAGCAGTTACCTCGGGACTAGCGGGGCCGAGCAGTACTTC. Protein: CASSYLGTSGAEQYF.